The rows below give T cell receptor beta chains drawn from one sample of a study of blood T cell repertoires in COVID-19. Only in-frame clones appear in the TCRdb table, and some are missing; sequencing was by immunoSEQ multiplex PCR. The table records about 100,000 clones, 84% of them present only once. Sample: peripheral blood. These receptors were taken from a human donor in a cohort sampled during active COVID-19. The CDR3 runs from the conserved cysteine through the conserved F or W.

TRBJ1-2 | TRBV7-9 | CASSLTGGAGGYTF
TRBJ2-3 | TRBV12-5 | CASGALTSSGLSTDTQYF
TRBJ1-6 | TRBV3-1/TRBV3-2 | CASSDTQGALHF
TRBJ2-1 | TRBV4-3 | CASSREGTSGRAEQFF
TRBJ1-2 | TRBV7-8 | CASSFRDRVRGYTF
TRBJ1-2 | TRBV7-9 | CASSLDRAYGYTF
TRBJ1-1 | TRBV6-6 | CASGKTSGTEAFF
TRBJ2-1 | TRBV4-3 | CASSLGLAAYNEQFF
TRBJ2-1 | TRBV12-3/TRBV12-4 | CASNLGLYNEQFF
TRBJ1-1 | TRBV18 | CASSPPTRSDTEAFF
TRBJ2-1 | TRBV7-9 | CASSLGPGLRYNEQFF
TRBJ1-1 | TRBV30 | CAWSVIGGNLNTEAFF
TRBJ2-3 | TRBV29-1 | CSVGDSGASQYF
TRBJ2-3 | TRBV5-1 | CASSWNSGKRDTQYF
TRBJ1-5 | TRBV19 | CASSIMQGVGQPQHF
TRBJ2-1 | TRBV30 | CAWSAPRTSAYTHEQFF
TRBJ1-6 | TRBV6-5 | CASRHLTNSPLHF
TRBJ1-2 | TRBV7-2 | CASSLGGQAYGYTF
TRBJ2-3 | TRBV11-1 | CASSLATGTDTQYF
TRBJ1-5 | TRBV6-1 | CASSAFPGLDPNQPQHF
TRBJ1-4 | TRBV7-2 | CASSWDRVRNEKLFF
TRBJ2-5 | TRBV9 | CASSVGALQAFRETQYF
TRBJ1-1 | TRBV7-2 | CASRAGQGETEAFF
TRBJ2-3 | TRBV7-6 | CASSLAAATDTQYF
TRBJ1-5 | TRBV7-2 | CASSFGSEPQHF
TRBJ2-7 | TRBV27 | CASSLTGTALSYEQYF
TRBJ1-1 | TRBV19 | CASSETGTMNTEAFF
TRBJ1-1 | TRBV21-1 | CASSRWQTEAFF
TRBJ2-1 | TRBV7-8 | CASSLGGSLLNEQFF
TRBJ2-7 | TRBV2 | CASSSGSYEQYF
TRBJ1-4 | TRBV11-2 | CASSLVVGAREKLFF
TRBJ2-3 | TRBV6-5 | CANEEAGTDTQYF
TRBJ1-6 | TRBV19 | CASSDGGTALEPLHF
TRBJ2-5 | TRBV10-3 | CAISESGGLGETQYF
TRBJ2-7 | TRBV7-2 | CASSLGGDPYEQYF
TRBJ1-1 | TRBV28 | CASSLGSGKNTEAFF
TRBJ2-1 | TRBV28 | CASSFSQGESYNEQFF
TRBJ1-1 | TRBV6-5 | CASRPQGIGTEAFF
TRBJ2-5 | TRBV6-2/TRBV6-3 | CASSYPRAGGETQYF
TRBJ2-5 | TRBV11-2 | CASSLVTTGSGLETQYF
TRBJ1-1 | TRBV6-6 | CAGRTGRNTEAFF
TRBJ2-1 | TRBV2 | CASRRLAGYNEQFF
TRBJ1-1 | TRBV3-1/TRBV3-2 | CASSQGQGINSEAFF
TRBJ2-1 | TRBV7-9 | CASSLASSGYNEQFF
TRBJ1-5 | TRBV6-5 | CASRTQGTSNQPQHF
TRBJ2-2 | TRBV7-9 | CASRPGTEAGELFF
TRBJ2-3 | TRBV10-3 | CAISGGGTGTDTQYF
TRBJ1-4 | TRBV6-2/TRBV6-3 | CASSYDGQALNEKLFF
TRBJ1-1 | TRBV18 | CASSRTELNTEAFF
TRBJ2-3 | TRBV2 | CASSGGLAGATDTQYF
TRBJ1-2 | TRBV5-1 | CASSFDRGPGGYTF
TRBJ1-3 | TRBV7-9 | CATQGQGFVGNTIYF
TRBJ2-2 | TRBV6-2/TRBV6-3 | CASSWGQANTGELFF
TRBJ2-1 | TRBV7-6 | CASSPRLAGYNEQFF